These 8 T cell receptor beta chains share one sample of origin, sequenced in a study of blood T cells in healthy people across ages. A second PCR of about 7 to 11 cycles used a sample-barcoded 5' primer and a J-beta primer mix. TCRdb re-called the 5' RACE reads through MiXCR, storing one row per CDR3 protein. The sample records hundreds of thousands of distinct CDR3 sequences, more than 40% being singletons. The sample taken for sequencing was blood. All receptors come from a woman aged 60-75 years in good health.

Points on this clonotype: A read error is possible here, since a much larger clone lies one base away. The rearrangement links TRBV20-1 to TRBJ2-1, with D perhaps given as TRBD1 or TRBD2 (6 bases each). CDR3 length equals 17 residues. Germline V gene data show CDR1 as DFQATT and CDR2 as SNEGSKA (reference sequence). The CDR3 is CSTRGDAQISSYNEQFF. The CDR3 coding sequence is TGCAGTACTAGGGGGGACGCCCAAATAAGCTCCTACAATGAGCAGTTCTTC.

The chain carries TRBV7-2 and TRBJ2-7; 8 bases fit TRBD2. CDR3 length: 15 residues. CDR1 and CDR2 from the germline V gene are SGHTA and FQGNSA. J lost 1 base, V lost 3 bases, and 5 bases had no gene match. CDR3 nucleotide sequence: TGTGCCAGCAGCTTCGGGGCTAGCGGGTCCTACGAGCAGTACTTC. Translation: CASSFGASGSYEQYF.

The rearrangement links TRBV7-6 to TRBJ2-2; no clear D. Germline CDR1 SGHVS, CDR2 FNYEAQ. Trimming stripped 5 bases from V and 5 bases from J, with 9 bases between. The CDR3 is 13 amino acids. The CDR3, as DNA: TGTGCCAGCAGCCTTCGGCCTACCGGGGAGCTGTTTTTT. Amino acid sequence: CASSLRPTGELFF.

This clonotype turned up a few times. V usage is TRBV29-1 and J usage is TRBJ2-3; 8 positions agree with TRBD1. The junction had 5 bases not matched to a gene; V was cut back by 6 bases and J by 3 bases. The CDR3 covers 13 residues. Germline V gene data show CDR1 as SQVTM and CDR2 as ANQGSEA. CDR3 region: CSVDRGGTDTQYF. In DNA, the CDR3 is TGCAGCGTAGACAGGGGCGGGACAGATACGCAGTATTTT.

This clonotype was found a few times. V and J are TRBV29-1 and TRBJ2-1; no definite D call. The germline V gene encodes CDR1 SQVTM and CDR2 ANQGSEA. This CDR3 has 13 amino acids. The V end lost 0 bases, the J end lost 9 bases, and 12 bases lay between the germline ends. DNA for the CDR3: TGCAGCGTTGAAGATAATATTGGAGTTGAGCAGTTCTTC. Its protein product is CSVEDNIGVEQFF.

This clonotype was observed a handful of times. The chain recombines TRBV7-3 with TRBJ2-7; D is uncertain. The CDR3 has 14 residues. Trimming took 1 base from V and 3 from J, leaving 10 bases between them. The germline CDR1 and CDR2 sequences are SGHTA and FQGTGA. CDR3: CASSLRNGNYEQYF. The CDR3 DNA sequence: TGTGCCAGCAGCTTAAGGAACGGCAACTACGAGCAGTACTTC.

J is TRBJ2-1 and V is TRBV2; D call uncertain. The CDR3 totals 14 residues. Germline V gives CDR1 SNHLY, CDR2 FYNNEI. V lost 6 bases to trimming and J lost 8 bases, with 17 bases between them. CDR3 sequence: CASRETTLVDEQFF. The CDR3, as DNA: TGTGCCAGCAGGGAGACCACCTTAGTGGATGAGCAGTTCTTC.

The genes are TRBV29-1 and TRBJ2-2; 8 bases line up with TRBD1. The CDR3 is 12 amino acids. J lost 13 bases, V lost 4 bases, and 8 bases had no gene match. Germline CDR1 reads SQVTM; CDR2 reads ANQGSEA. The CDR3 reads CSVGTGGSGLFF. The CDR3 region has the DNA TGCAGCGTTGGTACAGGGGGATCTGGGCTGTTTTTT.